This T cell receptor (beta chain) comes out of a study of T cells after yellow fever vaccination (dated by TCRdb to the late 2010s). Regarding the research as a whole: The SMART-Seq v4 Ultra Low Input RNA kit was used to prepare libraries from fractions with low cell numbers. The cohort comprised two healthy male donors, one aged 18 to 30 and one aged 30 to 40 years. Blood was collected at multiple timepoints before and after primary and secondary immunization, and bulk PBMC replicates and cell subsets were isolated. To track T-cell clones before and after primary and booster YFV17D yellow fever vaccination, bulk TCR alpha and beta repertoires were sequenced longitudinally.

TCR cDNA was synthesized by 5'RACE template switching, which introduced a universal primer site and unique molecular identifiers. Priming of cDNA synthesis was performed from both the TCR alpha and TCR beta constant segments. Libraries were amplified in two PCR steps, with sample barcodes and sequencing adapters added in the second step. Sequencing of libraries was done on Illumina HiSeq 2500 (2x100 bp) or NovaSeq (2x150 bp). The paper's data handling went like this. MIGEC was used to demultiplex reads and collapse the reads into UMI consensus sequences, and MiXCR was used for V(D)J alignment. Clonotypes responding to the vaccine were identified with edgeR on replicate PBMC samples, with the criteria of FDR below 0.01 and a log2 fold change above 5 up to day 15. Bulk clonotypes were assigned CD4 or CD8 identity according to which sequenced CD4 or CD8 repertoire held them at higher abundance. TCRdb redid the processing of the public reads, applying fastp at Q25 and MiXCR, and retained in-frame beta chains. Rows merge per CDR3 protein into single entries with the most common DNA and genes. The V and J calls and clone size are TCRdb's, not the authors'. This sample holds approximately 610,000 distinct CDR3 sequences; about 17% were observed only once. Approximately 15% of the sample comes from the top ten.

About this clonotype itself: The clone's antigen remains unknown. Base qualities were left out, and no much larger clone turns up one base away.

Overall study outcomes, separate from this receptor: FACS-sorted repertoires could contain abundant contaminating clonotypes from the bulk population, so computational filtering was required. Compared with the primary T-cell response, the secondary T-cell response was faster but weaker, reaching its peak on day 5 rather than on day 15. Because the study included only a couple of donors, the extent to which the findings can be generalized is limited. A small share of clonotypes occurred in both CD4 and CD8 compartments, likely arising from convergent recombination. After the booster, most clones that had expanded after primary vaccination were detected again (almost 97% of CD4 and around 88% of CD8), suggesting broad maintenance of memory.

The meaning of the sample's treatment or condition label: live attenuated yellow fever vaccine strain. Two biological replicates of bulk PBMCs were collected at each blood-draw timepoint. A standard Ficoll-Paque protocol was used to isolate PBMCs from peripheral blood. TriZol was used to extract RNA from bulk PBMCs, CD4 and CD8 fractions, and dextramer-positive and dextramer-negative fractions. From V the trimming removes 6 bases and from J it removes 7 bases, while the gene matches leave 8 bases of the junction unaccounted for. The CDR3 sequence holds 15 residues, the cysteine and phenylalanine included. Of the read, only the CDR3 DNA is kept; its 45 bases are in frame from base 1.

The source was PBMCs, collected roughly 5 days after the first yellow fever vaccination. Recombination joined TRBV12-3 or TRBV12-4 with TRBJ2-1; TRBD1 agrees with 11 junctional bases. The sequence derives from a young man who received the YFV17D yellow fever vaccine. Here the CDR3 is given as CASRIQDRGRNEQFF. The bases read TGTGCCAGCAGGATTCAGGACAGGGGGCGAAATGAGCAGTTCTTC.